These T cell receptor beta chains were read from a single sample in a study of T cell responses to AZD1222 COVID-19 vaccine. Here immunoSEQ multiplex PCR was the method, and the copy in TCRdb shows in-frame clones only, minus some. The sample holds about 70,000 clones, 84% seen once. Specimen: peripheral blood, collected on day 0 of AZD1222 vaccination. The receptors were sampled from an adult in good health. Both conserved end residues are part of each CDR3. D genes are given only for firm matches. Size values are once, few and many counts, or a class for expanded clones, and some rows have none.

J: TRBJ2-7
size: -
V: TRBV5-4
D: -
CDR3: CASSLTGRSSYEQYF
DNA: TGTGCCAGCAGCTTAACGGGTAGGAGCTCCTACGAGCAGTACTTC

J: TRBJ1-2
size: -
V: TRBV7-9
D: -
CDR3: CASSLIGGQGIYGYTF
DNA: TGTGCCAGCAGCTTAATTGGCGGGCAAGGAATCTATGGCTACACCTTC

J: TRBJ2-3
size: -
V: TRBV28
D: -
CDR3: CASRQGGNTDTQYF
DNA: TGTGCCAGCAGGCAGGGGGGTAACACAGATACGCAGTATTTT

J: TRBJ1-3
size: -
V: TRBV7-8
D: -
CDR3: CASSREGTASGNTIYF
DNA: TGTGCCAGCAGCAGGGAGGGTACGGCCTCTGGAAACACCATATATTTT

J: TRBJ1-4
size: -
V: TRBV6-5
D: -
CDR3: CAAGQLATNEKLFF
DNA: TGTGCCGCGGGACAACTTGCAACTAATGAAAAACTGTTTTTT

J: TRBJ1-5
size: few
V: TRBV6-5
D: -
CDR3: CASSNSNQPQHF
DNA: TGTGCCAGCAGTAATAGCAATCAGCCCCAGCATTTT

J: TRBJ1-6
size: once
V: TRBV5-1
D: -
CDR3: CASSLGQTFVSPLHF
DNA: TGCGCCAGCAGCTTGGGCCAGACTTTTGTTTCACCCCTCCACTTT

J: TRBJ1-2
size: -
V: TRBV6-5
D: -
CDR3: CASSYDRNYGYTF
DNA: TGTGCCAGCAGTTACGACAGGAACTATGGCTACACCTTC

J: TRBJ2-1
size: -
V: TRBV4-1
D: TRBD2
CDR3: CASSQGLAGGPYNEQFF
DNA: TGCGCCAGCAGCCAAGGACTAGCGGGGGGCCCCTACAATGAGCAGTTCTTC

J: TRBJ2-2
size: -
V: TRBV7-3
D: TRBD2
CDR3: CASSLNSGGAANTGELFF
DNA: TGTGCCAGCAGCTTAAATAGCGGGGGGGCCGCGAACACCGGGGAGCTGTTTTTT

J: TRBJ2-3
size: -
V: TRBV28
D: TRBD2
CDR3: CASTSGGAGTDTQYF
DNA: TGTGCCAGCACTAGCGGGGGGGCGGGGACAGATACGCAGTATTTT

J: TRBJ2-5
size: -
V: TRBV9
D: -
CDR3: CASSVQVQETQYF
DNA: TGTGCCAGCAGCGTGCAGGTCCAAGAGACCCAGTACTTC

J: TRBJ2-2
size: -
V: TRBV5-8
D: TRBD2
CDR3: CASSPTPSGAPTGELFF
DNA: TGTGCCAGCAGCCCGACACCTAGCGGGGCACCAACCGGGGAGCTGTTTTTT

J: TRBJ1-6
size: -
V: TRBV28
D: TRBD1
CDR3: CASRVHGQGNNSPLHF
DNA: TGTGCCAGCAGGGTACACGGACAGGGTAACAATTCACCCCTCCACTTT

J: TRBJ1-1
size: -
V: TRBV12-3/TRBV12-4
D: -
CDR3: CASSLTGQAFF
DNA: TGTGCCAGCAGTCTAACGGGGCAAGCTTTCTTT

J: TRBJ2-1
size: -
V: TRBV28
D: -
CDR3: CASSRYNEQFF
DNA: TGTGCCAGCAGTCGTTACAATGAGCAGTTCTTC

J: TRBJ1-3
size: -
V: TRBV24-1
D: -
CDR3: CATSEPVRNTIYF
DNA: TGTGCCACCAGTGAACCAGTCCGGAACACCATATATTTT

J: TRBJ1-2
size: -
V: TRBV28
D: -
CDR3: CASSLAQGTYGYTF
DNA: TGTGCCAGCAGTTTAGCTCAGGGGACCTATGGCTACACCTTC

J: TRBJ1-1
size: -
V: TRBV5-1
D: -
CDR3: CASSLANGGTEAFF
DNA: TGCGCCAGCAGCTTGGCCAATGGGGGGACTGAAGCTTTCTTT

J: TRBJ2-2
size: -
V: TRBV9
D: -
CDR3: CASSAQGNTGELFF
DNA: TGTGCCAGCAGCGCACAGGGGAACACCGGGGAGCTGTTTTTT

J: TRBJ2-1
size: -
V: TRBV27
D: -
CDR3: CASSRFLGSYNEQFF
DNA: TGTGCCAGCAGTCGATTCCTCGGCTCCTACAATGAGCAGTTCTTC

J: TRBJ2-7
size: -
V: TRBV28
D: TRBD1
CDR3: CASATGGAEQYF
DNA: TGTGCCAGCGCTACAGGGGGAGCTGAGCAGTACTTC

J: TRBJ2-2
size: -
V: TRBV19
D: TRBD2
CDR3: CASSFLAATNTGELFF
DNA: TGTGCCAGTAGTTTTCTAGCGGCTACGAACACCGGGGAGCTGTTTTTT